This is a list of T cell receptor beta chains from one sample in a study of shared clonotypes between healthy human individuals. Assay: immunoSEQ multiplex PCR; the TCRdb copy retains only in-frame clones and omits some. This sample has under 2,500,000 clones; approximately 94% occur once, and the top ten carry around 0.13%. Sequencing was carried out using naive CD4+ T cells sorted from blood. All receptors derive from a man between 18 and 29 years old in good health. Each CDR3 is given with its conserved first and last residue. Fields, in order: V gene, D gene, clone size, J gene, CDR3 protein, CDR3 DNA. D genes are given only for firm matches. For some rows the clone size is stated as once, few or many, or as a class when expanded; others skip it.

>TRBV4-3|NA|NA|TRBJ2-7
CASSQEGGHEQYF
TGCGCCAGCAGCCAAGAGGGGGGGCACGAGCAGTACTTC
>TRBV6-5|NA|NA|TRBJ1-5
CVAGDQPQHF
TGCGTGGCCGGGGATCAGCCCCAGCATTTT
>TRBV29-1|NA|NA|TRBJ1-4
CSVEDQRNKLFF
TGCAGCGTTGAAGATCAACGAAACAAACTGTTTTTT
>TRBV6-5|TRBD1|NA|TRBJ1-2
CASRPDRGAWYTF
TGTGCCAGCAGACCCGACAGGGGGGCATGGTACACCTTC
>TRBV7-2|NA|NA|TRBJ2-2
CASSLGGWFTGELFF
TGTGCCAGCAGCTTAGGCGGTTGGTTCACCGGGGAGCTGTTTTTT
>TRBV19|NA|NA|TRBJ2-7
CASIKGAYEQYF
TGTGCCAGTATAAAGGGAGCCTACGAGCAGTACTTC
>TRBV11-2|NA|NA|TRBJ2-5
CASSLLGRLQETQYF
TGTGCCAGCAGCTTATTAGGCCGACTCCAAGAGACCCAGTACTTC
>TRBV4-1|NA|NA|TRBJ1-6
CASSHMSAGRNNSPLHF
TGCGCCAGCAGCCATATGTCGGCGGGCAGAAATAATTCACCCCTCCACTTT
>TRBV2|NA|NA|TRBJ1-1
CASSTEGGTEAFF
TGTGCCAGCAGTACCGAGGGGGGGACTGAAGCTTTCTTT
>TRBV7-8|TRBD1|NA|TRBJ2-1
CASSWKQGDEQFF
TGTGCCAGCAGCTGGAAGCAGGGGGATGAGCAGTTCTTC
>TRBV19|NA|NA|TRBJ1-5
CASSIDGSGSNQPQHF
TGTGCCAGTAGTATAGACGGCAGTGGTAGCAATCAGCCCCAGCATTTT
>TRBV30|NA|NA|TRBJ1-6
CAWSDHSNSPLHF
TGTGCCTGGAGTGACCACAGTAATTCACCCCTCCACTTT
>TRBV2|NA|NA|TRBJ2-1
CASSVHTGWGSEQFF
TGTGCCAGCAGTGTACACACAGGGTGGGGCAGCGAGCAGTTCTTC
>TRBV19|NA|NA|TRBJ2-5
CASSTSKIQETQYF
TGTGCCAGTAGTACATCAAAGATACAAGAGACCCAGTACTTC
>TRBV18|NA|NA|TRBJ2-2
CASSPVEAYLTGELFF
TGTGCCAGCTCACCCGTCGAGGCCTACCTCACCGGGGAGCTGTTTTTT
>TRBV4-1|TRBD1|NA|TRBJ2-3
CASSHLKPGTGGSDTQYF
TGCGCCAGCAGCCACTTAAAGCCAGGGACAGGGGGCTCAGATACGCAGTATTTT
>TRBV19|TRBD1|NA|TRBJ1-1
CASNAGTGVTEAFF
TGTGCCAGTAATGCCGGGACAGGGGTCACTGAAGCTTTCTTT
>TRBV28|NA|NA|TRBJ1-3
CASSRSDGSGNTIYF
TGTGCCAGCAGCCGCTCGGACGGCTCTGGAAACACCATATATTTT
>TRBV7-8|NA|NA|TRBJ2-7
CASSLARAGERYEQYF
TGTGCCAGCAGCTTAGCGAGGGCAGGGGAAAGGTACGAGCAGTACTTC
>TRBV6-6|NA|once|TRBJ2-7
CASKQGGSSYEQYF
TGTGCCAGTAAACAAGGAGGGAGCTCCTACGAGCAGTACTTC
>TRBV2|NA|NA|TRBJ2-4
CASSTGLGIQYF
TGTGCCAGCAGTACCGGGCTGGGCATTCAGTACTTC
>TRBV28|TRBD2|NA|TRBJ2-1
CASTRPGLLYNEQFF
TGTGCCAGCACTCGGCCGGGACTACTGTACAATGAGCAGTTCTTC
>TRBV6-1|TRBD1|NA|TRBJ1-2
CASSVTGGGGYTF
TGTGCCAGCAGTGTCACAGGGGGGGGTGGCTACACCTTC
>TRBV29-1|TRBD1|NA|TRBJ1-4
CSVGDRGVATNEKLFF
TGCAGCGTTGGGGACAGGGGCGTTGCAACTAATGAAAAACTGTTTTTT
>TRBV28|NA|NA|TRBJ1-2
CASSGQIGYTF
TGTGCCAGCAGCGGACAGATCGGCTACACCTTC
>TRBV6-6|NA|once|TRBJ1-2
CASSKSGGGETF
TGTGCCAGCAGCAAAAGTGGGGGTGGGGAGACCTTC
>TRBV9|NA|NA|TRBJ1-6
CASSALGENSPLHF
TGTGCCAGCTCGGCTTTGGGGGAGAATTCACCCCTCCACTTT
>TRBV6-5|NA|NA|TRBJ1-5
CASTPGGSGQPQHF
TGTGCCAGCACCCCTGGGGGTTCGGGTCAGCCCCAGCATTTT
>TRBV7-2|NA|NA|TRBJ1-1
CASSLDLWFDQEGTTEAFF
TGTGCCAGCAGCTTAGATTTGTGGTTTGATCAGGAGGGGACTACTGAAGCTTTCTTT
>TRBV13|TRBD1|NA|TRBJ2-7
CASSLGGQLNYEQYF
TGTGCCAGCAGCTTAGGGGGACAGTTAAACTACGAGCAGTACTTC
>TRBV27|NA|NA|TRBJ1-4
CASSLRTNEKLFF
TGTGCCAGCAGTTTAAGGACTAATGAAAAACTGTTTTTT
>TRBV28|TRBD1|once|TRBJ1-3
CASIGDRRNTIYF
TGTGCCAGCATTGGGGACAGGAGGAACACCATATATTTT
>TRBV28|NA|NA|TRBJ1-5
CASSFIGQNSNQPQHF
TGTGCCAGCAGTTTTATCGGACAGAATAGCAATCAGCCCCAGCATTTT
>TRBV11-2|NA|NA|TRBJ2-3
CASSLGWAGTPVTDTQYF
TGTGCCAGCAGCTTGGGTTGGGCAGGCACCCCGGTAACAGATACGCAGTATTTT
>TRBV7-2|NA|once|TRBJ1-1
CASSLRYLNTEAFF
TGTGCCAGCAGCTTAAGGTATTTGAACACTGAAGCTTTCTTT
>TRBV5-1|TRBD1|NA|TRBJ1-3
CASSLAGTGTSGNTIYF
TGCGCCAGCAGCTTGGCCGGGACAGGAACCTCTGGAAACACCATATATTTT
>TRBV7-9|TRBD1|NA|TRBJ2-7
CASSARDRVNYEQYF
TGTGCCAGCAGCGCCCGGGACAGGGTGAACTACGAGCAGTACTTC
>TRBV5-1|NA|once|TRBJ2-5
CASSLTGFQETQYF
TGCGCCAGCAGCTTGACAGGGTTCCAAGAGACCCAGTACTTC
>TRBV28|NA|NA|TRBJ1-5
CASSFDGIQPQHF
TGTGCCAGCAGTTTCGATGGGATTCAGCCCCAGCATTTT
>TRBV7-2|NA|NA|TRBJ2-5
CASSFSSPETQYF
TGTGCCAGCAGCTTTAGCTCCCCAGAGACCCAGTACTTC